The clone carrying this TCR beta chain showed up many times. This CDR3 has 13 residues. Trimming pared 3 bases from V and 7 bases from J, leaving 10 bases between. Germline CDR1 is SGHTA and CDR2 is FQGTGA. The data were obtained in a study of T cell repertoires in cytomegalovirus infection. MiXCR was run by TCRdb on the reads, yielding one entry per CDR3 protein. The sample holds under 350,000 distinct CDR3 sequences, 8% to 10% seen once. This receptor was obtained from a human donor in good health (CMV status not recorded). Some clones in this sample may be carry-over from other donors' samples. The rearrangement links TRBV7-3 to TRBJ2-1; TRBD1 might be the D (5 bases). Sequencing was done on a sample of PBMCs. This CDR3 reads CASSFQKGNEQFF. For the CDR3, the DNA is TGTGCCAGCAGCTTCCAGAAGGGGAATGAGCAGTTCTTC.